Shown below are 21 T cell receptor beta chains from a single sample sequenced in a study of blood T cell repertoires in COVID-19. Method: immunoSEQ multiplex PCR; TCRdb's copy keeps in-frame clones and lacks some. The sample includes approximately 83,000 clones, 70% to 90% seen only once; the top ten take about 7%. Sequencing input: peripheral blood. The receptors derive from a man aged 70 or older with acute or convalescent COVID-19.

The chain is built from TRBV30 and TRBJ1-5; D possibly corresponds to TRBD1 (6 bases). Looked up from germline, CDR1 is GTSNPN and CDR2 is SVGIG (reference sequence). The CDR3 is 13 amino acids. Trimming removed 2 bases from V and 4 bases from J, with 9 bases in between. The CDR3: CAWSPQGNQPQHF. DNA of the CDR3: TGTGCCTGGAGTCCCCAGGGGAATCAGCCCCAGCATTTT.

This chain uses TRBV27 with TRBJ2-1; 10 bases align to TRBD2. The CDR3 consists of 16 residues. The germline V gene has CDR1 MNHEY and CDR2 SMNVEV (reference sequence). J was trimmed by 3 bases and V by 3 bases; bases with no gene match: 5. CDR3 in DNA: TGTGCCAGCAGTTTTGCGGGACTAGCGTACTACAATGAGCAGTTCTTC. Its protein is CASSFAGLAYYNEQFF.

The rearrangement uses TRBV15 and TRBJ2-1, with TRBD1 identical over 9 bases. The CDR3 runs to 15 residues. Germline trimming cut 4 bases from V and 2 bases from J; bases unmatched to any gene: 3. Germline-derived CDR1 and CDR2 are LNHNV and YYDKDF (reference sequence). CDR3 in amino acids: CATSIDRGTYNEQFF. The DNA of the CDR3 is TGTGCCACCAGCATTGACAGGGGGACCTACAATGAGCAGTTCTTC.

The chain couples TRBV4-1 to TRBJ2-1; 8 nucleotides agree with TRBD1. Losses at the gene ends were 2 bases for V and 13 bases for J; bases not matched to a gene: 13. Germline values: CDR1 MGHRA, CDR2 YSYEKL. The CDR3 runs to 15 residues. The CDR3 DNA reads TGCGCCAGCAGCCAAACTGGGACAGGAGGCTTTGAACAGTTCTTC. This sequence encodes CASSQTGTGGFEQFF.

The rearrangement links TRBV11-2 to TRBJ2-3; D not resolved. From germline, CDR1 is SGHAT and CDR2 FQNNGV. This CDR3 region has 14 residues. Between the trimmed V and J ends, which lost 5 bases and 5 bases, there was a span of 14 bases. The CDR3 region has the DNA TGTGCCAGCAGCATTGGAAAACCAGGAGATACGCAGTATTTT. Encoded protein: CASSIGKPGDTQYF.

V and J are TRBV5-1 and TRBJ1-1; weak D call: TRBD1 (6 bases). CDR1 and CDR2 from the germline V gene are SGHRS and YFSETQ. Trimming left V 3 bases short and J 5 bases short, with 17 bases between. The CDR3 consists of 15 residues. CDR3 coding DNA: TGCGCCAGCAGCTACGGGGACGGGGGGCGAACTGAAGCTTTCTTT. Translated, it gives CASSYGDGGRTEAFF. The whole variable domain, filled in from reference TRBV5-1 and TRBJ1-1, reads KAGVTQTPRYLIKTRGQQVTLSCSPISGHRSVSWYQQTPGQGLQFLFEYFSETQRNKGNFPGRFSGRQFSNSRSEMNVSTLELGDSALYLCASSYGDGGRTEAFFGQGTRLTVV.

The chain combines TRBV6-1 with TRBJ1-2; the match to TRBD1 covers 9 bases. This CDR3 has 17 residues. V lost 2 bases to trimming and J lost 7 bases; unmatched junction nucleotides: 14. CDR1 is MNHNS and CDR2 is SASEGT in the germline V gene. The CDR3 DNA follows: TGTGCCAGCAGTGAACCGCTTCCGGGACAGGGTAGCAGTGGCTACACCTTC. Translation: CASSEPLPGQGSSGYTF.

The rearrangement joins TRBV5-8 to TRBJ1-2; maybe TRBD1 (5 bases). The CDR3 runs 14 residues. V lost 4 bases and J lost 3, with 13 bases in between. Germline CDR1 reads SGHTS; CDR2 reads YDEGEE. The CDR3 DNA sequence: TGTGCCAGCAGCAAAAGGGCGGGGGACTATGGCTACACCTTC. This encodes CASSKRAGDYGYTF. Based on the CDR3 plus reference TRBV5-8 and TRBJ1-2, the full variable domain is EAGVTQSPTHLIKTRGQQATLRCSPISGHTSVYWYQQALGLGLQFLLWYDEGEERNRGNFPPRFSGRQFPNYSSELNVNALELEDSALYLCASSKRAGDYGYTFGSGTRLTVV.

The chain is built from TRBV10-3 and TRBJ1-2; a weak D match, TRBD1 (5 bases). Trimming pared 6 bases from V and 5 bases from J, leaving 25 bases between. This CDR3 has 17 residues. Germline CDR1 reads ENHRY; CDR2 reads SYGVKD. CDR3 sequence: CAIRARSGGVEGYGYTF. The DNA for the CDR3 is TGTGCCATCAGGGCCCGGAGTGGGGGGGTCGAGGGGTATGGCTACACCTTC.

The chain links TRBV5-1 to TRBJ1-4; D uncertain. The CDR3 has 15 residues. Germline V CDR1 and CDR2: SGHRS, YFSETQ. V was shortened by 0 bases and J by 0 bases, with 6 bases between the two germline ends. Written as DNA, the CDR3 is TGCGCCAGCAGCTTGGTCGGGGCAACTAATGAAAAACTGTTTTTT. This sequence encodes CASSLVGATNEKLFF.

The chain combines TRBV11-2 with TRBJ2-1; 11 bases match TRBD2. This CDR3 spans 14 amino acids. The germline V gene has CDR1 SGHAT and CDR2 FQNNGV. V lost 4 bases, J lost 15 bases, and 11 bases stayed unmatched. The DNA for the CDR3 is TGTGCCAGCAGCTCTTTGACTAGCGGGAATTCAGTGTTCTTC. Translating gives CASSSLTSGNSVFF.

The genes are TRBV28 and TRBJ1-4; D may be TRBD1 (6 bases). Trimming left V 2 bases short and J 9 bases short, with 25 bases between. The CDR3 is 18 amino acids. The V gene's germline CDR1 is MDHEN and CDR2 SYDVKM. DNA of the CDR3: TGTGCCAGCAGTTTAGGGGGGGCCCCGGGTAGTAAGTTGAAAAAACTGTTTTTT. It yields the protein CASSLGGAPGSKLKKLFF.

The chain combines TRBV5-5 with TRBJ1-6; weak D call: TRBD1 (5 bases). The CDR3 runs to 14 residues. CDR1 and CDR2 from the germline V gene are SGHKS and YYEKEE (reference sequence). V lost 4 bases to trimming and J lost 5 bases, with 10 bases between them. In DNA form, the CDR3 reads TGTGCCAGCAGCGCCGGGACTGATAATTCACCCCTCCACTTT. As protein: CASSAGTDNSPLHF.

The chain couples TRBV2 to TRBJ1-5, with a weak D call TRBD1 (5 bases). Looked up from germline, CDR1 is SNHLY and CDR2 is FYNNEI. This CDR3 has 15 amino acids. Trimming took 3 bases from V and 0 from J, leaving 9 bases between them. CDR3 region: CASSEGRYSNQPQHF. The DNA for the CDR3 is TGTGCCAGCAGTGAGGGGCGTTATAGCAATCAGCCCCAGCATTTT.

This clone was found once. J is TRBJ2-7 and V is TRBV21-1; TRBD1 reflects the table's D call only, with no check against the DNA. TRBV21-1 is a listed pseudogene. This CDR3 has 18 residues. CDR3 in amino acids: CASSKGGPGQQTTYEQYF. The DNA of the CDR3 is TGTGCCAGCAGCAAAGGCGGGCCGGGACAGCAAACAACCTACGAGCAGTACTTC.

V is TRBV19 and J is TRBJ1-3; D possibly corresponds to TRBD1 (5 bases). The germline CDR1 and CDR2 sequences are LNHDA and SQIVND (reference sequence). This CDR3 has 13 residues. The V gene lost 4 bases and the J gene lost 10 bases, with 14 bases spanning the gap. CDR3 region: CASSTPGLGTIYF. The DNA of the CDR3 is TGTGCCAGTAGTACCCCGGGACTCGGGACCATATATTTT.

CDR3 loop: CASSLTDRGNTNYGYTF. CDR3 bases: TGTGCCAGCAGCTTAACGGACAGGGGGAACACAAACTATGGCTACACCTTC. The chain couples TRBV11-2 to TRBJ1-2; 10 bases are a match to TRBD1. The CDR3 is 17 amino acids. Germline V gene lookup returns CDR1 SGHAT and CDR2 FQNNGV. Trimming at V came to 2 bases and at J to 2 bases, leaving 8 bases not matched to a gene. Full variable domain (remainder filled in from reference TRBV11-2 and TRBJ1-2): EAGVAQSPRYKIIEKRQSVAFWCNPISGHATLYWYQQILGQGPKLLIQFQNNGVVDDSQLPKDRFSAERLKGVDSTLKIQPAKLEDSAVYLCASSLTDRGNTNYGYTFGSGTRLTVV.

The CDR3 nucleotides are TGTGCCACCAGCAGAGAACAACAGAACACTGAAGCTTTCTTT. Translation gives CATSREQQNTEAFF. The chain uses TRBV15 and TRBJ1-1; D remains unclear. The germline V gene encodes CDR1 LNHNV and CDR2 YYDKDF (reference sequence). V was shortened by 0 bases and J by 1 base, with 6 bases between the two germline ends. The CDR3 is 14 amino acids.

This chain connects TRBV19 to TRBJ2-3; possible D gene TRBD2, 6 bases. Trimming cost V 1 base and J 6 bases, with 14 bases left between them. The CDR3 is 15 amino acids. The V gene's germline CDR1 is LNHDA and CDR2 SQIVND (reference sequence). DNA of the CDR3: TGTGCCAGTAGTATAGGGGCCGGAGGGTGGGATACGCAGTATTTT. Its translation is CASSIGAGGWDTQYF.

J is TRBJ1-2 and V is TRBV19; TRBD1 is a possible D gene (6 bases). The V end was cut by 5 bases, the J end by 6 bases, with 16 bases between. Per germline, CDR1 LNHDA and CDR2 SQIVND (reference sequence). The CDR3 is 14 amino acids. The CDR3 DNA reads TGTGCCAGTAGTGCCCGAACAGGGTTGGATGGCTACACCTTC. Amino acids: CASSARTGLDGYTF.

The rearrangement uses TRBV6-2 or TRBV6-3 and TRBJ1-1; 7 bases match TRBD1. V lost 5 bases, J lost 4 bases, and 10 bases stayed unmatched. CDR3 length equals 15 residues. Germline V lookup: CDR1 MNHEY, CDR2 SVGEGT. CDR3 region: CASSPFPGGSTEAFF. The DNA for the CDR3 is TGTGCCAGCAGTCCCTTTCCAGGGGGTAGCACTGAAGCTTTCTTT.